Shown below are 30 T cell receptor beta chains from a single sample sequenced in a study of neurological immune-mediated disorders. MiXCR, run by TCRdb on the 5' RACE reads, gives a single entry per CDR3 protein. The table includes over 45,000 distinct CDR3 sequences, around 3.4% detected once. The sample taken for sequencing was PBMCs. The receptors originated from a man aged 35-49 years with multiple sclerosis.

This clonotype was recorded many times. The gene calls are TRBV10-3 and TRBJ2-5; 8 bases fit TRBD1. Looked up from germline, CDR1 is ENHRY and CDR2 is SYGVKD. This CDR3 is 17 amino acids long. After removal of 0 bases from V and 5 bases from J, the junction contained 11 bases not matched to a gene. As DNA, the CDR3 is TGTGCCATCAGTGAGTCAACAGGGGGACATTATGAGGAGACCCAGTACTTC. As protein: CAISESTGGHYEETQYF.

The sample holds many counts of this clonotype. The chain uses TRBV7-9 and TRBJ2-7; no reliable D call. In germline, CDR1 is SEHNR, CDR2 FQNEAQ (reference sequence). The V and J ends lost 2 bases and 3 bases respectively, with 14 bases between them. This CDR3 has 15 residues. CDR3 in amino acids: CASSLFSQVFYEQYF. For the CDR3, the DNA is TGTGCCAGCAGCTTATTTTCCCAGGTTTTCTACGAGCAGTACTTC. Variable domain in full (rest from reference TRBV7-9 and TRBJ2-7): DTGVSQNPRHKITKRGQNVTFRCDPISEHNRLYWYRQTLGQGPEFLTYFQNEAQLEKSRLLSDRFSAERPKGSFSTLEIQRTEQGDSAMYLCASSLFSQVFYEQYFGPGTRLTVT.

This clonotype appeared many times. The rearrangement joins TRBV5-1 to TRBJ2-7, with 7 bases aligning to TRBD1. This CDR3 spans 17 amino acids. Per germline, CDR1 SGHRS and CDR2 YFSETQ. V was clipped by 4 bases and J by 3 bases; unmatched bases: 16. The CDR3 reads CASSRSPRDSSNYEQYF. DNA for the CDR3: TGCGCCAGCAGCCGATCACCTCGGGACAGCTCTAACTACGAGCAGTACTTC.

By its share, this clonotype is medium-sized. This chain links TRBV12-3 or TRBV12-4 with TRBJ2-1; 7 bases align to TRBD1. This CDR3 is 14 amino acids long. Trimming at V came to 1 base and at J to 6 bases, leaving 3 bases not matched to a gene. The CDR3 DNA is TGTGCCAGCAGTTTAGAACAGGGGAGCAATGAGCAGTTCTTC. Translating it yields CASSLEQGSNEQFF.

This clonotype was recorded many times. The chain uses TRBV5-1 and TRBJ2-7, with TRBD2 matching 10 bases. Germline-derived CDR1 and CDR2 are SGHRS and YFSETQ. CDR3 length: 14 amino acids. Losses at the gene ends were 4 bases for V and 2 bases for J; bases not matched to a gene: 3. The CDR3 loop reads CASSAGTSAYEQYF. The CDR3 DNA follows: TGCGCCAGCAGCGCCGGGACTAGCGCCTACGAGCAGTACTTC.

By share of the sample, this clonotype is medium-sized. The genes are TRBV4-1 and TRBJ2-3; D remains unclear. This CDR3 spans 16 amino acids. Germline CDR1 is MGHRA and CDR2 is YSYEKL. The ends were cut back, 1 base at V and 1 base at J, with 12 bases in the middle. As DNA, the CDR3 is TGCGCCAGCAGCCAAGTTGGTCAGGTCCGCACAGATACGCAGTATTTT. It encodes CASSQVGQVRTDTQYF.

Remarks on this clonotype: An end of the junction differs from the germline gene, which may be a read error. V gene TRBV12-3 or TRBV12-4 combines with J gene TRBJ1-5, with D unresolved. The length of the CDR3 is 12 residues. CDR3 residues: CASSVSNQPQNF. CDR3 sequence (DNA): TGTGCCAGCAGTGTAAGCAATCAGCCCCAGAATTTT.

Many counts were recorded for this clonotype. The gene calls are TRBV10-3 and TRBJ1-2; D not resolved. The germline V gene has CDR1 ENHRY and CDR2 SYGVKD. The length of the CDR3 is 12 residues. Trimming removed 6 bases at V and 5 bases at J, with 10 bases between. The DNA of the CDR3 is TGTGCCATCAGCAACGACGGATATGGCTACACCTTC. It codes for CAISNDGYGYTF.

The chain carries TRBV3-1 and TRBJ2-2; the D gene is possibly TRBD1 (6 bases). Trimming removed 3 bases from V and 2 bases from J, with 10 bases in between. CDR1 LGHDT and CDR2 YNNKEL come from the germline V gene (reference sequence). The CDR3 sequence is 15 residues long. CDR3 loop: CASSHSDRNTGELFF. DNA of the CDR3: TGTGCCAGCAGCCATTCGGACAGAAACACCGGGGAGCTGTTTTTT.

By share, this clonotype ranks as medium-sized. DNA of the CDR3: TGCAGTGCTAGAAAAAAACGGGACAGCACAGATACGCAGTATTTT. The encoded protein is CSARKKRDSTDTQYF. This chain uses TRBV20-1 with TRBJ2-3; TRBD1 or TRBD2 may be the D gene (5 bases each). Trimming took off 2 bases at V and 0 bases at J, with 12 bases between the two ends. Germline CDR1 and CDR2: DFQATT and SNEGSKA (reference sequence). This CDR3 spans 15 amino acids.

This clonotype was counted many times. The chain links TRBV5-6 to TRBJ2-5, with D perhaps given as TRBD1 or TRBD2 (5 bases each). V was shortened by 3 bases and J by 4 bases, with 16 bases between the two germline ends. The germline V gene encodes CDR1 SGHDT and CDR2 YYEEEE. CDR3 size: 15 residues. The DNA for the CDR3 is TGTGCCAGCAGCTCTATCGGGGTTAGGGGAGAGACCCAGTACTTC. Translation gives CASSSIGVRGETQYF.

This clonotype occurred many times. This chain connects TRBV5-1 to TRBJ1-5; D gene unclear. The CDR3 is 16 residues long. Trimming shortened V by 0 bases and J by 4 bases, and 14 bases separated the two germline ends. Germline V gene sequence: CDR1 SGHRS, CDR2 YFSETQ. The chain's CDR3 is CASSLEPAVPNQPQHF. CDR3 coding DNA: TGCGCCAGCAGCTTGGAACCTGCAGTCCCTAATCAGCCCCAGCATTTT. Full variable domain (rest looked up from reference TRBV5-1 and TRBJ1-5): KAGVTQTPRYLIKTRGQQVTLSCSPISGHRSVSWYQQTPGQGLQFLFEYFSETQRNKGNFPGRFSGRQFSNSRSEMNVSTLELGDSALYLCASSLEPAVPNQPQHFGDGTRLSIL.

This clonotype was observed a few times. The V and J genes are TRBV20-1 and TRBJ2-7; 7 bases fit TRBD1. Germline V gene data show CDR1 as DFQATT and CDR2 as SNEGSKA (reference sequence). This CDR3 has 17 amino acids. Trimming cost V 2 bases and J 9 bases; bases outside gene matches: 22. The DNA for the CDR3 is TGCAGTGCTAGACCGGCGACAGGGCCACCAACCAAAGGGGGGCAGTACTTC. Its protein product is CSARPATGPPTKGGQYF.

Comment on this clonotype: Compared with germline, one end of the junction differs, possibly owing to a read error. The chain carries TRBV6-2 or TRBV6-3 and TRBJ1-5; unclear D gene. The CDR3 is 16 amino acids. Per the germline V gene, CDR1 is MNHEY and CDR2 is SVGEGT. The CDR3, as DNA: TGTGCCAGCAGTTACTTGGGCAGTCTCAGCAATCAGCCCCAGAATTTT. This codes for CASSYLGSLSNQPQNF.

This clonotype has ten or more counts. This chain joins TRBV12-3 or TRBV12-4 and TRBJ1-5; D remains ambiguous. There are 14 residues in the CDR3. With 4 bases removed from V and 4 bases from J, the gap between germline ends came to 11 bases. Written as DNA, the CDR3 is TGTGCCAGCAGTTCACTCGCGGCGAATCAGCCCCAGCATTTT. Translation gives CASSSLAANQPQHF.

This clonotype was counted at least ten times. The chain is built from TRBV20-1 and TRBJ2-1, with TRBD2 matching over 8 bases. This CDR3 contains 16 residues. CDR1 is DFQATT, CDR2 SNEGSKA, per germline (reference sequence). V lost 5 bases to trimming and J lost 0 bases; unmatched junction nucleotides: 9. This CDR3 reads CSAWATSGSSYNEQFF. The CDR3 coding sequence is TGCAGTGCTTGGGCAACTAGCGGTAGCTCCTACAATGAGCAGTTCTTC.

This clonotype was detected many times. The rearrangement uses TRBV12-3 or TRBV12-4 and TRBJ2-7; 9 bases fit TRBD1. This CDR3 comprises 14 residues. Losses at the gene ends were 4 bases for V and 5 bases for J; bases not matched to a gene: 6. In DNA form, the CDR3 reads TGTGCCAGCAGTTGGCGGGACAGGGTTGACGAGCAGTACTTC. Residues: CASSWRDRVDEQYF.

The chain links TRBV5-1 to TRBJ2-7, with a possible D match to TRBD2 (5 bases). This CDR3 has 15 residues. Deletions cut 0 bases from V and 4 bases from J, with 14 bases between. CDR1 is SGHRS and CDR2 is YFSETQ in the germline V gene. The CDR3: CASSLEVFGEYEQYF. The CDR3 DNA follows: TGCGCCAGCAGCTTGGAAGTCTTCGGGGAATACGAGCAGTACTTC.

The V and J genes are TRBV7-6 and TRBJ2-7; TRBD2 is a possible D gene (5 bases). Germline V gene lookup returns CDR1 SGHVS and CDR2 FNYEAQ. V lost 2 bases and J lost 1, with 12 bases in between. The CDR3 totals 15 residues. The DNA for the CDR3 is TGTGCCAGCAGCTTATCTCCGGGAAAGTCCTACGAGCAGTACTTC. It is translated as CASSLSPGKSYEQYF. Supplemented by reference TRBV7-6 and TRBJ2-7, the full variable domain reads GAGVSQSPRYKVTKRGQDVALRCDPISGHVSLYWYRQALGQGPEFLTYFNYEAQQDKSGLPNDRFSAERPEGSISTLTIQRTEQRDSAMYRCASSLSPGKSYEQYFGPGTRLTVT.

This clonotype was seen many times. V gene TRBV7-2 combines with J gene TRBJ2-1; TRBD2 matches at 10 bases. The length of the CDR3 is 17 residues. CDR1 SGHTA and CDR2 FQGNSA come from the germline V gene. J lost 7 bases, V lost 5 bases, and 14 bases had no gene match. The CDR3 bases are TGTGCCAGCAGCCAACTTCCTAGCGGGGGAAGCATTAATGAGCAGTTCTTC. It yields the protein CASSQLPSGGSINEQFF. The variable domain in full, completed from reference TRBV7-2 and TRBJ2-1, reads GAGVSQSPSNKVTEKGKDVELRCDPISGHTALYWYRQSLGQGLEFLIYFQGNSAPDKSGLPSDRFSAERTGGSVSTLTIQRTQQEDSAVYLCASSQLPSGGSINEQFFGPGTRLTVL.

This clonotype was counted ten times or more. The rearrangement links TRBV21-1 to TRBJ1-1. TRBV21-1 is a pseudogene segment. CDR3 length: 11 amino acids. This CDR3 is CASKEGTEAFF. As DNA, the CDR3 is TGTGCCAGCAAGGAGGGCACTGAAGCTTTCTTT.

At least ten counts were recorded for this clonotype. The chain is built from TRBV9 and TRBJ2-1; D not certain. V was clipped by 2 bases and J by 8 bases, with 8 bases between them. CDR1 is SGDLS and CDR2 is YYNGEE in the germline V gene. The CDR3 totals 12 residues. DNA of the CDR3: TGTGCCAGCAGCGTGGGGTTTTATGAGCAGTTCTTC. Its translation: CASSVGFYEQFF.

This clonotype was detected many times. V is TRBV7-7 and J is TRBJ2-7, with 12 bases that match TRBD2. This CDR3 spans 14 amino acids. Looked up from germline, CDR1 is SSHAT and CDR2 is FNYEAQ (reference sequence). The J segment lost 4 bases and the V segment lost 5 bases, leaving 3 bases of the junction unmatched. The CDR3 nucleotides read TGTGCCAGCAGCCCGGGGACTAGCGGGTACGAGCAGTACTTC. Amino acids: CASSPGTSGYEQYF.

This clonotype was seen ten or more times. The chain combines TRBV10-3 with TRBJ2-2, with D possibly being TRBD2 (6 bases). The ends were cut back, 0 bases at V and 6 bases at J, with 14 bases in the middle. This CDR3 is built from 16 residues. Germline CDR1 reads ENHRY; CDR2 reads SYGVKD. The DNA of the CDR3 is TGTGCCATCAGTGAGTCACTTATGACTAGATCCGGGGAGCTGTTTTTT. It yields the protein CAISESLMTRSGELFF.

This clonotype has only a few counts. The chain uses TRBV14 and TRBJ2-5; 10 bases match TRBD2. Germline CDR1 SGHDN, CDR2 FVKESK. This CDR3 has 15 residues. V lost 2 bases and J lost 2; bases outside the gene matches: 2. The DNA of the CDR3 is TGTGCCAGCAGCCAACTACTAGCGGGGCAAGAGACCCAGTACTTC. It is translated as CASSQLLAGQETQYF.

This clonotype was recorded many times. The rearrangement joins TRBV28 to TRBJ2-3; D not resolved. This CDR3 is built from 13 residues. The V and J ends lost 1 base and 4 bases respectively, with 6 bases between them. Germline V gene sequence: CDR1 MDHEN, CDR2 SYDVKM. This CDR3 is CASSLLGPDTQYF. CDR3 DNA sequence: TGTGCCAGCAGTTTATTAGGTCCAGATACGCAGTATTTT. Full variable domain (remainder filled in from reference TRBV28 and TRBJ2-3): DVKVTQSSRYLVKRTGEKVFLECVQDMDHENMFWYRQDPGLGLRLIYFSYDVKMKEKGDIPEGYSVSREKKERFSLILESASTNQTSMYLCASSLLGPDTQYFGPGTRLTVL.

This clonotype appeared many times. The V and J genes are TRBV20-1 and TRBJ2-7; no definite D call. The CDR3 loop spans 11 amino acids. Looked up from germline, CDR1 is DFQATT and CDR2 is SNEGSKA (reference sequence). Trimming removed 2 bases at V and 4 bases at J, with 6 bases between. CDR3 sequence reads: CSARKEYEQYF. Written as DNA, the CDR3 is TGCAGTGCTAGAAAGGAGTACGAGCAGTACTTC.

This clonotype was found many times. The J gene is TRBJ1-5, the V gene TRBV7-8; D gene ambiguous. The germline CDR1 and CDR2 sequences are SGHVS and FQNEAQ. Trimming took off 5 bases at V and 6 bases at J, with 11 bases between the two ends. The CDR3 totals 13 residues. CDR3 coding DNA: TGTGCCAGCAGCGGTACCGGGGTTCAGCCCCAGCATTTT. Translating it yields CASSGTGVQPQHF.

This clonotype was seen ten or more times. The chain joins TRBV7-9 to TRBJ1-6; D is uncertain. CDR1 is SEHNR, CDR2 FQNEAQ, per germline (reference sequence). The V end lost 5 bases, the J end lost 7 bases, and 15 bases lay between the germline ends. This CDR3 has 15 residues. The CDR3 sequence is CASSQSRMGNSPLHF. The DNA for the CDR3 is TGTGCCAGCAGCCAGTCCCGGATGGGGAATTCACCCCTCCACTTT. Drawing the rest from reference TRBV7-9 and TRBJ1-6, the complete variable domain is DTGVSQNPRHKITKRGQNVTFRCDPISEHNRLYWYRQTLGQGPEFLTYFQNEAQLEKSRLLSDRFSAERPKGSFSTLEIQRTEQGDSAMYLCASSQSRMGNSPLHFGNGTRLTVT.

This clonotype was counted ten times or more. In nucleotides, the CDR3 is TGTGCCAGCAGTGAGGGACGGAACCTTTATGGCTACACCTTC. Its translation is CASSEGRNLYGYTF. This chain joins TRBV25-1 and TRBJ1-2; weak D call: TRBD1 (5 bases). CDR1 is MGHDK, CDR2 SYGVNS, per germline. The length of the CDR3 is 14 residues. The V and J ends lost 3 bases and 5 bases respectively, with 13 bases between them.